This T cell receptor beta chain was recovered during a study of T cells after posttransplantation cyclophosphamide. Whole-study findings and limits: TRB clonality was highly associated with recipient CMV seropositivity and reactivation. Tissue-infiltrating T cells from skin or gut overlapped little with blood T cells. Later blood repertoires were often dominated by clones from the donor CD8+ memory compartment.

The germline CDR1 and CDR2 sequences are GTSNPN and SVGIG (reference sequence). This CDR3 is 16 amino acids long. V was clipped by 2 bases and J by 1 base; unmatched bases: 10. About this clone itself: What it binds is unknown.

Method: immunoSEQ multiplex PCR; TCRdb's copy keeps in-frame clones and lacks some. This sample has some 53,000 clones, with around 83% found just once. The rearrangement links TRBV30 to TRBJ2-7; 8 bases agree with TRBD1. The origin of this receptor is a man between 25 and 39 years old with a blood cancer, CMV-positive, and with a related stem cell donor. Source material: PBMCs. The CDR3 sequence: CAWSLYRDRRSYEQYF. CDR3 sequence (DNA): TGTGCCTGGAGTCTTTACCGGGACAGGCGATCCTACGAGCAGTACTTC. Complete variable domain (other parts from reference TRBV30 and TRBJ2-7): SQTIHQWPATLVQPVGSPLSLECTVEGTSNPNLYWYRQAAGRGLQLLFYSVGIGQISSEVPQNLSASRPQDRQFILSSKKLLLSDSGFYLCAWSLYRDRRSYEQYFGPGTRLTVT.